These 4 T cell receptor beta chains originate from one sample sequenced in a study of PD-1 blockade in classical Hodgkin lymphoma (TCRdb year 2020). The protocol used for the library was the immunoSEQ multiplex PCR assay. TCRdb provides this immuneACCESS table in a form limited to in-frame rearrangements. Some clones are lacking; in checked studies, under half of them reflect an unresolved V gene, and why the rest are absent is not known. Within this sample are 9,500 to 14,000 clones, with approximately 85% of them counted one time only. The ten largest clones capture more than 25% of the sample. Explained via the paper, the time point label denotes: cycle 1 day 1 (C1D1), immediately before nivolumab initiation. Every trial patient had relapsed after autologous stem cell transplantation, and cohorts A, B and C differed in prior brentuximab vedotin exposure. The sequences come from peripheral blood mononuclear cells (PBMCs), collected at baseline. The receptors derive from a human donor with classical Hodgkin lymphoma.

V usage is TRBV10-3 and J usage is TRBJ1-6, with D hard to call. CDR1 is ENHRY, CDR2 SYGVKD, per germline. V dropped 2 bases and J dropped 5 bases, with 19 bases sitting between them. This CDR3 region has 18 residues. The CDR3 protein is CAISEDKLRSPHNSPLHF. The DNA for the CDR3 is TGTGCCATCAGTGAGGACAAACTCAGGTCCCCTCATAATTCACCCCTCCACTTT.

The CDR3 loop is CASSLGQGLRELFF. In DNA form, the CDR3 reads TGCGCCAGCAGCCTGGGACAGGGTCTGCGAGAACTGTTTTTT. The chain carries TRBV5-1 and TRBJ1-4; 9 bases are shared with TRBD1. This CDR3 contains 14 residues. Germline-derived CDR1 and CDR2 are SGHRS and YFSETQ. V dropped 4 bases and J dropped 12; count of bases not matched to a gene: 10.

J is TRBJ2-7 and V is TRBV5-4; TRBD2 is a possible D gene (5 bases). CDR3 length: 14 amino acids. Germline loops: CDR1 SGHNT, CDR2 YYREEE (reference sequence). Trimming shortened V by 5 bases and J by 0 bases, and 12 bases separated the two germline ends. CDR3 protein: CASSHPDYSYEQYF. The CDR3 region has the DNA TGTGCCAGCAGTCATCCAGACTACTCCTACGAGCAGTACTTC.

V usage is TRBV2 and J usage is TRBJ1-6; the D is unclear. Trimming removed 3 bases at V and 3 bases at J, with 6 bases between. The CDR3 has 14 residues. The V gene's germline CDR1 is SNHLY and CDR2 FYNNEI. CDR3 amino acids: CASSDSNYNSPLHF. The CDR3 DNA follows: TGTGCCAGCAGTGACAGTAACTATAATTCACCCCTCCACTTT.